The 17 T cell receptor beta chains below come from one sample, sequenced in a study of molecular identifiers for immune sequencing clone quantification (dated by TCRdb to 2017 to 2018). The method was PCR. Instrument on record: Illumina HiSeq 4000. TCRdb reran the public reads through fastp at Q25 and MiXCR, keeping productive beta chains. Every entry covers one CDR3 protein and lists the most common genes and DNA from its rows. The sample includes over 600,000 distinct CDR3 sequences, with less than 20% observed a single time. Roughly 0.9% of the sample lies in the top ten. The sample taken for sequencing was naive CD8+ T cells from blood, with Jurkat cell RNA spiked in. The cell subset or site label corresponds to: FACS-sorted CD8+CD4-CCR7+CD45RA+ naive T cells. These receptors all come from a human donor in good health. Some libraries in this study had Jurkat cell RNA spiked in.

At least ten counts were recorded for this clonotype. The V gene is TRBV7-2, the J gene TRBJ2-3; TRBD2 might be the D (5 bases). The CDR3 runs to 16 residues. The germline V gene encodes CDR1 SGHTA and CDR2 FQGNSA. Trimming stripped 0 bases from V and 4 bases from J, with 14 bases between. The CDR3 loop is CASSLATGILSDTQYF. CDR3 sequence (DNA): TGTGCCAGCAGCTTAGCGACCGGGATCTTATCAGATACGCAGTATTTT.

This clonotype was counted at least ten times. The V and J genes are TRBV4-3 and TRBJ2-7; 8 nucleotides align to TRBD2. The CDR3 sequence is 17 residues long. Germline V gene lookup returns CDR1 LGHNA and CDR2 YSLEER. Unmatched junction bases numbered 12, after V lost 0 bases and J lost 5 bases. The CDR3 is CASSQDHPSGRWNEQYF. The CDR3 region has the DNA TGCGCCAGCAGCCAAGACCACCCAAGCGGGAGATGGAACGAGCAGTACTTC.

This clonotype was seen many times. The chain is built from TRBV30 and TRBJ1-1; D is unresolved. Trimming removed 1 base from V and 4 bases from J, with 16 bases in between. Germline lookup yields CDR1 GTSNPN and CDR2 SVGIG (reference sequence). CDR3 length: 15 residues. CDR3 amino acids: CAWSEQGLLFTEAFF. The CDR3, as DNA: TGTGCCTGGAGTGAACAAGGACTGCTTTTCACTGAAGCTTTCTTT.

This clonotype was observed many times. The chain recombines TRBV7-9 with TRBJ2-3; D possibly corresponds to TRBD2 (7 bases). The CDR3 is 15 residues long. The V gene's germline CDR1 is SEHNR and CDR2 FQNEAQ (reference sequence). V lost 4 bases and J 0 bases, leaving 11 bases between the germline ends. The CDR3 spells CASSSGGTSTDTQYF. The CDR3 DNA is TGTGCCAGCAGCTCGGGGGGCACAAGCACAGATACGCAGTATTTT.

This clonotype was seen many times. The V call is TRBV4-3, the J call TRBJ1-5; D is ambiguous. The CDR3 totals 18 residues. Germline CDR1 is LGHNA and CDR2 is YSLEER. V gave up 0 bases and J gave up 1 base, with 16 bases separating them. This CDR3 is CASSQEVDRGFSNQPQHF. The CDR3 nucleotides read TGCGCCAGCAGCCAAGAAGTCGACCGGGGATTCAGCAATCAGCCCCAGCATTTT.

This chain links TRBV4-3 with TRBJ2-1, with D hard to call. The germline gives CDR1 LGHNA, CDR2 YSLEER. V dropped 0 bases and J dropped 4 bases, with 7 bases sitting between them. The CDR3 sequence is 14 residues long. In DNA form, the CDR3 reads TGCGCCAGCAGCCAAGAGAACAGTTACAATGAGCAGTTCTTC. This encodes CASSQENSYNEQFF.

At least ten counts were recorded for this clonotype. V is TRBV6-2 or TRBV6-3 and J is TRBJ2-5; tentatively, D is TRBD2 (6 bases). The germline V and J ends were trimmed by 6 bases and 1 base, with 18 bases remaining between them. The germline gives CDR1 MNHEY, CDR2 SVGEGT. CDR3 size: 16 residues. The CDR3 spells CASSLSAGGTQETQYF. The DNA of the CDR3 is TGTGCCAGCAGCCTAAGTGCCGGGGGAACCCAAGAGACCCAGTACTTC.

This clonotype was observed many times. J is TRBJ2-7 and V is TRBV28; TRBD1 matches at 7 bases. The CDR3 is 14 residues long. Germline trimming cut 6 bases from V and 6 bases from J; bases unmatched to any gene: 11. Germline V gene sequence: CDR1 MDHEN, CDR2 SYDVKM. CDR3 amino acids: CASSRDSWTGEQYF. DNA of the CDR3: TGTGCCAGCAGCCGGGACAGTTGGACGGGCGAGCAGTACTTC.

In this sample, this clonotype turned up a few times. The chain links TRBV29-1 to TRBJ2-7; the match to TRBD2 covers 9 bases. This CDR3 has 14 amino acids. V lost 6 bases, J lost 3 bases, and 9 bases stayed unmatched. The germline V gene encodes CDR1 SQVTM and CDR2 ANQGSEA. CDR3 in DNA: TGCAGCGTCGAGGGGCTAGCGGGAAACTACGAGCAGTACTTC. It is translated as CSVEGLAGNYEQYF.

This clonotype was found many times. This chain links TRBV30 with TRBJ2-6; D perhaps matches TRBD2 (5 bases). The CDR3 totals 13 residues. Trimming removed 0 bases from V and 17 bases from J, with 17 bases in between. Germline lookup yields CDR1 GTSNPN and CDR2 SVGIG (reference sequence). CDR3 DNA sequence: TGTGCCTGGAGTGTAGCGGAGCCGGGCCCTATGACTTTC. Translating gives CAWSVAEPGPMTF.

This clonotype was detected many times. The rearrangement uses TRBV7-9 and TRBJ2-5; 7 nucleotides align to TRBD1. CDR1 SEHNR and CDR2 FQNEAQ come from the germline V gene (reference sequence). This CDR3 has 13 amino acids. V shed 5 bases and J 4 bases; nucleotides not matched to a gene: 4. The CDR3 loop reads CASSPRDRETQYF. The CDR3 bases are TGTGCCAGCAGCCCACGGGACAGAGAGACCCAGTACTTC.

This clonotype came up many times. The genes are TRBV3-1 and TRBJ1-1, with a tentative D call TRBD1 (6 bases). The ends were cut back, 4 bases at V and 5 bases at J, with 14 bases in the middle. CDR1 is LGHDT, CDR2 YNNKEL, per germline (reference sequence). This CDR3 has 14 residues. The CDR3, as DNA: TGTGCCAGCAGCCCCGGGGGGCCGGGGACTGAAGCTTTCTTT. It codes for CASSPGGPGTEAFF.

To note about this clonotype: Since a much larger clone is just one base distant, this may be a read error. This chain connects TRBV9 to TRBJ2-4, with D maybe TRBD1 (6 bases). The length of the CDR3 is 12 residues. Germline V gives CDR1 SGDLS, CDR2 YYNGEE. Trimming shortened V by 4 bases and J by 9 bases, and 11 bases separated the two germline ends. This CDR3 is CASSPQGSIQYF. The CDR3 region has the DNA TGTGCCAGCAGCCCCCAGGGGAGCATTCAGTACTTC.

This clonotype was detected ten times or more. V gene TRBV2 combines with J gene TRBJ2-1; the match to TRBD2 covers 9 bases. Losses at the gene ends were 1 base for V and 5 bases for J; bases not matched to a gene: 9. Germline lookup yields CDR1 SNHLY and CDR2 FYNNEI. This CDR3 has 17 residues. The CDR3 nucleotides read TGTGCCAGCAGTGAAGGACTAGCGGAAAGTTTTGACAATGAGCAGTTCTTC. Residues: CASSEGLAESFDNEQFF.

This clonotype occurred many times. The chain carries TRBV30 and TRBJ1-5; no clear D. The CDR3 extends over 13 amino acids. V gave up 1 base and J gave up 2 bases, with 6 bases separating them. Germline V gene data show CDR1 as GTSNPN and CDR2 as SVGIG (reference sequence). The CDR3 sequence: CAWSDIGNQPQHF. CDR3 bases: TGTGCCTGGAGTGACATAGGCAATCAGCCCCAGCATTTT.

Details on this clonotype: A read error may account for a junction end that differs from germline. In nucleotides, the CDR3 is TGTGCCAGCATGGAGGTGTGGAATTTGAACTATGGCCACACCTTC. Translating gives CASMEVWNLNYGHTF. This chain uses TRBV27 with TRBJ1-2; no clear D gene. Germline assignment: CDR1 MNHEY and CDR2 SMNVEV (reference sequence). The CDR3 sequence is 15 residues long.

On this clonotype: The junction differs from germline at one of its ends, possibly a read error. The gene calls are TRBV28 and TRBJ2-7, with unresolved D. The CDR3 covers 11 residues. Germline values: CDR1 MDHEN, CDR2 SYDVKM. The CDR3 spells CASSLGNEQHF. The DNA of the CDR3 is TGTGCCAGCAGTTTGGGCAACGAGCAGCACTTC.